A selection of T cell receptor beta chains follows, all from one sample in a study of identical twins. TCRdb re-analysed the 5' RACE reads in MiXCR, keeping a single row per CDR3 protein. The sample yields about 570,000 distinct CDR3 sequences, around a tenth seen once. The sample was also linked to a second study, of yellow fever vaccine responses in identical twins.

The sequenced material came from PBMCs. The receptors shown here come from a woman aged 18 to 35 in good health. Both conserved end residues are part of each CDR3.

v_call cdr3_aa
TRBV7-6 CASRTTGEVTEAFF
TRBV20-1 CSAPPSGSETQYF
TRBV7-2 CASSKVETQYF
TRBV12-3/TRBV12-4 CASRSGSSYQETQYF
TRBV5-1 CASSLFDSSYNEQFF
TRBV11-1 CASWGKTGTSGGPNTGELFF
TRBV11-2 CASSSGGTSGEGGYNEQFF
TRBV5-1 CASSKQGSGTEAFF
TRBV4-2 CASSQEAGDEQFF
TRBV7-9 CASSLVQPTYNEQFF
TRBV28 CASSSPGLAGARPYEQYF
TRBV5-1 CASSLASSYEQYF
TRBV7-2 CASSLNTYEQFF
TRBV12-3/TRBV12-4 CASGIQGTEAFF
TRBV11-2 CASSPGGGASPGELFF
TRBV6-5 CASSYTPGSYEQYF
TRBV25-1 CASSDYATKDIQYF
TRBV9 CASSTTGYPYNEQFF
TRBV4-1 CASSQDWGTSGRGPYEQYF
TRBV7-2 CASSLEGSLARTGELFF
TRBV20-1 CSATRDYNEQFF
TRBV6-4 CASSLAGHTDTQYF
TRBV5-6 CASSLMNEQFF
TRBV6-2/TRBV6-3 CASSYSGDTQYF
TRBV6-5 CASSYSDGDTEAFF
TRBV5-1 CASSLNDPTYNEQFF
TRBV5-1 CASSSPETSEQYF
TRBV4-3 CASSQDGTSGISYNEQFF
TRBV20-1 CSASQAGETYEQYF
TRBV10-2 CASSAGSNEQFF
TRBV29-1 CSAIGRASYNEQFF
TRBV23-1 CASSRKKRRRNRYNQPQHF
TRBV20-1 CSARGVGGGGRVGTDTQYF
TRBV4-3 CASSQDRDPTYEQYF
TRBV5-1 CASSLAATEYGYTF
TRBV7-9 CASSLSGKNSYEQYF
TRBV11-2 CASSETANYGYTF
TRBV5-1 CASSLLRAGGYGYTF
TRBV25-1 CASSSDIQRDTEAFF
TRBV7-8 CASSLDQLVPGFYTQYF
TRBV5-1 CASSSRTGGFEETQYF
TRBV6-5 CASSYSGQVQETQYF
TRBV28 CASSAPAEPDTQYF
TRBV10-2 CASSESRTGPLEQYF
TRBV20-1 CSATSGTGAENEKLFF
TRBV15 CATSSQLTYEQYF
TRBV4-3 CASSLDLLAGGADTQYF